This record looks at one T cell receptor beta chain sequence and its context. This entry belongs to a study of blood T cell repertoires in COVID-19. Profiling relied on immunoSEQ multiplex PCR, and the TCRdb table lists in-frame clones only, not all of them. The table has hundreds of thousands of clones, 85% to 90% seen once. Shortly before study entry, within 2 weeks, exposed participants had met a COVID-19 case. This CDR3 spans 14 amino acids. Trimming left V 1 base short and J 8 bases short, with 14 bases between. Germline CDR1 and CDR2: LGHDT and YNNKEL (reference sequence). Sequenced material: PBMCs or T cells enriched from blood (not recorded which). The TCR sequence derives from a woman in her forties or fifties who had been exposed to COVID-19. J is TRBJ1-1 and V is TRBV3-1 (or the pseudogene TRBV3-2), with D maybe TRBD1 (6 bases). DNA for the CDR3: TGTGCCAGCAGCCAAGTGTTCCAAGGACAGGAAGCTTTCTTT. Protein: CASSQVFQGQEAFF.